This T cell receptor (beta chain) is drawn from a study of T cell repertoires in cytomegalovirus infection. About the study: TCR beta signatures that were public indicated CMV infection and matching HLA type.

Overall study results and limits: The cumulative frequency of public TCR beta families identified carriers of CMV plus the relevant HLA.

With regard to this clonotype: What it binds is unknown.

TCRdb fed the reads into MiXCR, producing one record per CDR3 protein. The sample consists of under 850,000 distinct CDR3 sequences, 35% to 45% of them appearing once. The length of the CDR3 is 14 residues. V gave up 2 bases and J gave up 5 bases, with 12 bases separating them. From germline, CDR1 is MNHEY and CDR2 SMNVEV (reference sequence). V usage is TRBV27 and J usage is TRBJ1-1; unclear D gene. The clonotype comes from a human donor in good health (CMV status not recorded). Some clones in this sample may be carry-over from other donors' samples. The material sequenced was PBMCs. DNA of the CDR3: TGTGCCAGCAGTTTAAAGGCAGCCGGGACTGAAGCTTTCTTT. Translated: CASSLKAAGTEAFF.